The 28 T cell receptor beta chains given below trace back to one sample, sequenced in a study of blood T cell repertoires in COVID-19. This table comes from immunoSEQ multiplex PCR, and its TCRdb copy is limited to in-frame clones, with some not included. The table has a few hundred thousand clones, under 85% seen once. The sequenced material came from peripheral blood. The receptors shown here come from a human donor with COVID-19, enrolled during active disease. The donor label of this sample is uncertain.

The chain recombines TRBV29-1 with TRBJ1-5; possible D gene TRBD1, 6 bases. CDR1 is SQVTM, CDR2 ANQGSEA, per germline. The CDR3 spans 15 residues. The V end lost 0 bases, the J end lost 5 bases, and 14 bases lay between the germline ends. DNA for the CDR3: TGCAGCGTTGAAGATCAACAGGGAAGTTATCAGCCCCAGCATTTT. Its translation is CSVEDQQGSYQPQHF.

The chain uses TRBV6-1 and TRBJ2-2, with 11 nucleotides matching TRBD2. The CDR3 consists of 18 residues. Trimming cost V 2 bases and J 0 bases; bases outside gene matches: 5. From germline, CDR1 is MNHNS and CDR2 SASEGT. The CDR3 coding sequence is TGTGCCAGCAGTGAATACCTAGCGGGAGGCTCGAACACCGGGGAGCTGTTTTTT. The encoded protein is CASSEYLAGGSNTGELFF.

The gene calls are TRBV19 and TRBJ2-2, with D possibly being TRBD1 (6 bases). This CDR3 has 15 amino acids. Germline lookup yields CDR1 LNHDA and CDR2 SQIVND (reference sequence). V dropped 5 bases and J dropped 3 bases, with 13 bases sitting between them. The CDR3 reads CASSPGQLDTGELFF. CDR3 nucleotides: TGTGCCAGTAGTCCGGGACAACTAGACACCGGGGAGCTGTTTTTT.

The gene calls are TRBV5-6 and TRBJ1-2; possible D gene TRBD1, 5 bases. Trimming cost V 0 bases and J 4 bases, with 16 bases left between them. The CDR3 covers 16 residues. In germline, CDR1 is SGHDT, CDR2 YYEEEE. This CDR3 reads CASSLEEQAAFYGYTF. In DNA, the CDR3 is TGTGCCAGCAGCTTGGAAGAACAGGCGGCCTTCTATGGCTACACCTTC.

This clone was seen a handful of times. The CDR3 here is CASKRTSVDLIDTQYF. CDR3 coding DNA: TGTGCCAGCAAGAGGACTAGCGTCGACCTAATAGATACGCAGTATTTT. This chain joins TRBV27 and TRBJ2-3, with 9 bases aligning to TRBD2. The CDR3 runs 16 residues. Germline CDR1 reads MNHEY; CDR2 reads SMNVEV (reference sequence). Unmatched junction bases numbered 13, after V lost 7 bases and J lost 5 bases.

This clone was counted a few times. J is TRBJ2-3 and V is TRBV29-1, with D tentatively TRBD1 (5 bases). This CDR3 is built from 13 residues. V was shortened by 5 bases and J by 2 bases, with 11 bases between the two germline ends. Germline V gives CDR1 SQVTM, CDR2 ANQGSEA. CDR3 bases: TGCAGCGTTTCAGTAGGGGACACAGATACGCAGTATTTT. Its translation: CSVSVGDTDTQYF.

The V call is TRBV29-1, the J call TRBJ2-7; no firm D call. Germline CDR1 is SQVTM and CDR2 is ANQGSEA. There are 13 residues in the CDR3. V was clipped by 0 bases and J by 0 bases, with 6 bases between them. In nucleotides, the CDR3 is TGCAGCGTTGAAGATCCGGTCTCCTACGAGCAGTACTTC. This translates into CSVEDPVSYEQYF.

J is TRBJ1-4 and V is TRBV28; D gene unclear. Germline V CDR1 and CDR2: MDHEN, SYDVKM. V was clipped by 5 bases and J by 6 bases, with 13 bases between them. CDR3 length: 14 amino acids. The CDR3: CASSPGPVDEKLFF. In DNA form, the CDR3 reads TGTGCCAGCAGTCCTGGGCCGGTGGATGAAAAACTGTTTTTT.

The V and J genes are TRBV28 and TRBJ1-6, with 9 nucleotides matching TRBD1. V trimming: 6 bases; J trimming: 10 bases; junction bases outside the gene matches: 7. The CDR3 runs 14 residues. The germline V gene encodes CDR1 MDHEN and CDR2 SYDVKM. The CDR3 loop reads CASSWTGEESPLHF. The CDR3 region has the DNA TGTGCCAGCAGCTGGACAGGGGAGGAATCACCCCTCCACTTT.

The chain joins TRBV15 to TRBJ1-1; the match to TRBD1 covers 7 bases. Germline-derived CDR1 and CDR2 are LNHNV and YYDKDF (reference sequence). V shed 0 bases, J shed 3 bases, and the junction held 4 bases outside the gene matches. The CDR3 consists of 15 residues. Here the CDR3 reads CATSRDWQGDTEAFF. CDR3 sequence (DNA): TGTGCCACCAGCAGAGATTGGCAGGGGGACACTGAAGCTTTCTTT.

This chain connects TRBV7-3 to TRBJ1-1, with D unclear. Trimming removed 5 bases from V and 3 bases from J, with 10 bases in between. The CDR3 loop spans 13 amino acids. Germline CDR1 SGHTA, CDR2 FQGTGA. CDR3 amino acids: CASSRYRDTEAFF. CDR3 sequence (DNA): TGTGCCAGCAGCCGTTATCGGGACACTGAAGCTTTCTTT.

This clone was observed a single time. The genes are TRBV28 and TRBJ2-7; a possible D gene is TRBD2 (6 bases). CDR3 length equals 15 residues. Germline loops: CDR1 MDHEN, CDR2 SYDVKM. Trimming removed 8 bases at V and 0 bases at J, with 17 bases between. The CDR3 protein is CASGTAGSSSYEQYF. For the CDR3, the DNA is TGTGCCAGCGGAACGGCGGGGTCAAGCTCCTACGAGCAGTACTTC.

For the CDR3, the DNA is TGTGCCAGCAGCCCGGACTTACAAGAGACCCAGTACTTC. It yields the protein CASSPDLQETQYF. The gene calls are TRBV3-1 (or the pseudogene TRBV3-2) and TRBJ2-5, with D tentatively TRBD2 (5 bases). V gave up 4 bases and J gave up 2 bases, with 8 bases separating them. CDR3 size: 13 residues. Per the germline V gene, CDR1 is LGHDT and CDR2 is YNNKEL (reference sequence).

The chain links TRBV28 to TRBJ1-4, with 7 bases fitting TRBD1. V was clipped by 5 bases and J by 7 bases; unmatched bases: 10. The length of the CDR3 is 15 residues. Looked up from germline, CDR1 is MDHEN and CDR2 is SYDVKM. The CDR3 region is CASSPNDRVSEKLFF. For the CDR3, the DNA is TGTGCCAGCAGTCCCAACGACAGGGTCTCTGAAAAACTGTTTTTT.

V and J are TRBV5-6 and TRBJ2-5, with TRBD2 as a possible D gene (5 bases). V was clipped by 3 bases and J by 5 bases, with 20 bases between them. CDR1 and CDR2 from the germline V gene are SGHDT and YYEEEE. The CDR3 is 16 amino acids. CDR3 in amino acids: CASSSVRRGNGETQYF. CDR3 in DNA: TGTGCCAGCAGCTCCGTTAGGAGAGGGAACGGGGAGACCCAGTACTTC.

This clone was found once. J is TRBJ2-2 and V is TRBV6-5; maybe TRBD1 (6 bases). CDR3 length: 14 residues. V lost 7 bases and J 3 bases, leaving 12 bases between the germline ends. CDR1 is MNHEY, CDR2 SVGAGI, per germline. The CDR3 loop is CASTRGRYTGELFF. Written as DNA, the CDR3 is TGTGCCAGCACCAGGGGACGATACACCGGGGAGCTGTTTTTT.

The DNA of the CDR3 is TGTGCCAGCAGTTCGCTTAGACAGGATAATTCACCCCTCCACTTT. Translation gives CASSSLRQDNSPLHF. The chain joins TRBV28 to TRBJ1-6; D might be TRBD1 (6 bases). This CDR3 region has 15 residues. V was trimmed by 4 bases and J by 5 bases, leaving 12 bases between them. Germline V gene sequence: CDR1 MDHEN, CDR2 SYDVKM.

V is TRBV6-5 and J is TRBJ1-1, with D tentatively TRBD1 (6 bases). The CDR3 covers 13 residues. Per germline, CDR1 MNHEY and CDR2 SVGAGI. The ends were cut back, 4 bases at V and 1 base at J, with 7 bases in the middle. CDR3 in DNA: TGTGCCAGCAGTTCGACAGGGAACACTGAAGCTTTCTTT. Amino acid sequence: CASSSTGNTEAFF.

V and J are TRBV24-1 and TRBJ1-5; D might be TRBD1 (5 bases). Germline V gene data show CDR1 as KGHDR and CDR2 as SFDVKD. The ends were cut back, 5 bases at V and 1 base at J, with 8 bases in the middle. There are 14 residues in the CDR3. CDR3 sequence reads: CATSVTASNQPQHF. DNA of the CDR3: TGTGCCACCAGTGTGACAGCCAGCAATCAGCCCCAGCATTTT.

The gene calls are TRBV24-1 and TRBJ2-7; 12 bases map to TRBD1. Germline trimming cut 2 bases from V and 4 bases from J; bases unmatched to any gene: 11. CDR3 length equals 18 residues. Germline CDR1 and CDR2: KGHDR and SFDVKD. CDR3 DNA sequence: TGTGCCACCAGTGATTCGGGGACCGGGACAGGGGGCAGGTACGAGCAGTACTTC. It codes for CATSDSGTGTGGRYEQYF.

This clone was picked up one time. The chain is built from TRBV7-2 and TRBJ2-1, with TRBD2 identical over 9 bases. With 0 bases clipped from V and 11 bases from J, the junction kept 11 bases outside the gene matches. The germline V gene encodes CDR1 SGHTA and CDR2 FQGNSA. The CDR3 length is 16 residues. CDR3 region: CASSLAGGLAGNKQFF. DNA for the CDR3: TGTGCCAGCAGCTTAGCGGGAGGGCTAGCGGGAAATAAGCAGTTCTTC. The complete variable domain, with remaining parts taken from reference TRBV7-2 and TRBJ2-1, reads GAGVSQSPSNKVTEKGKDVELRCDPISGHTALYWYRQSLGQGLEFLIYFQGNSAPDKSGLPSDRFSAERTGGSVSTLTIQRTQQEDSAVYLCASSLAGGLAGNKQFFGPGTRLTVL.

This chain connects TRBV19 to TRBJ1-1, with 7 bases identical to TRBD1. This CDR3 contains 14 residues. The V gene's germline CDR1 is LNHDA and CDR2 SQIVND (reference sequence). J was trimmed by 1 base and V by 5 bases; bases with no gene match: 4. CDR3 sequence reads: CASSGRTGNTEAFF. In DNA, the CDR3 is TGTGCCAGTAGTGGTCGGACAGGGAACACTGAAGCTTTCTTT. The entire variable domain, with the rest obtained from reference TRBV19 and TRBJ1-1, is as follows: DGGITQSPKYLFRKEGQNVTLSCEQNLNHDAMYWYRQDPGQGLRLIYYSQIVNDFQKGDIAEGYSVSREKKESFPLTVTSAQKNPTAFYLCASSGRTGNTEAFFGQGTRLTVV.

Here the CDR3 reads CASSETGGASYNSPLHF. CDR3 coding DNA: TGTGCCAGCAGTGAAACGGGGGGAGCCTCTTATAATTCACCCCTCCACTTT. The genes are TRBV2 and TRBJ1-6; the D gene is possibly TRBD1 (5 bases). The CDR3 sequence is 17 residues long. Germline lookup yields CDR1 SNHLY and CDR2 FYNNEI. Trimming removed 2 bases from V and 4 bases from J, with 15 bases in between.

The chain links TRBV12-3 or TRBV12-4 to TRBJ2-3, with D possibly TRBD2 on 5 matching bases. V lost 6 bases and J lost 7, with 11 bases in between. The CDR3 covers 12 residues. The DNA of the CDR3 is TGTGCCAGCAGCCCCGGAGGTAATACGCAGTATTTT. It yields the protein CASSPGGNTQYF.

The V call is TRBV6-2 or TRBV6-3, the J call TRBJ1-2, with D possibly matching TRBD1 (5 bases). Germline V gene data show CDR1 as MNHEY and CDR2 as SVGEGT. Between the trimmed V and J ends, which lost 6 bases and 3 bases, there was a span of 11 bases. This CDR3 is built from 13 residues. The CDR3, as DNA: TGTGCCAGCAGCCTGGCAGGGCACTATGGCTACACCTTC. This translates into CASSLAGHYGYTF.

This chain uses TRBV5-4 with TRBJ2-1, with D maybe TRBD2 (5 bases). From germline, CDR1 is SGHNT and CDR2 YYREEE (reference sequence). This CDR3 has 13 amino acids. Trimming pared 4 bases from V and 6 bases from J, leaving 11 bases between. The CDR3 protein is CASSDRGINEQFF. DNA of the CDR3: TGTGCCAGCAGCGACCGGGGAATCAATGAGCAGTTCTTC.

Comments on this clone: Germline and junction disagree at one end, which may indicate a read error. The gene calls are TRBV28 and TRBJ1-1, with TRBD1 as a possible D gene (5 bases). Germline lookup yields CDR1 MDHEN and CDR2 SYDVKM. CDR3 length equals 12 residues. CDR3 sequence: CASSTTGSQFPF. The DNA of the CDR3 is TGTGCCAGCAGTACTACAGGTTCCCAATTTCCTTTT.

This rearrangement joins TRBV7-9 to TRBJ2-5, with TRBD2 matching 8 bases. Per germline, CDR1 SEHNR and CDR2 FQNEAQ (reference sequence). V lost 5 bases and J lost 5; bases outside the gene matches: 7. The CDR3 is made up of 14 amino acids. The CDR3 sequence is CASSPGGAVETQYF. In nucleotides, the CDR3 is TGTGCCAGCAGCCCCGGGGGGGCGGTGGAGACCCAGTACTTC.